This T cell receptor (beta chain) was profiled in a study of cytomegalovirus exposure and HLA in healthy donors. Whole-study results and caveats: In most subjects, TCR beta sequences reportedly gave accurate predictions of HLA-A and HLA-B alleles. In a later analysis, an Asian-associated ancestry cluster reportedly showed fewer N-insertions than the approximately 660-donor mean. Researchers reported in a later analysis that common viral pathogens appeared linked to several top clusters. Overall, about 160 TCR beta chains were annotated as cytomegalovirus-associated.

PCR was performed using 60 Vbeta and 13 Jbeta primers. Clones were read by immunoSEQ multiplex PCR, and TCRdb kept only the in-frame ones, dropping some. Of about 190,000 clones detected, 81% appear once; the ten largest clones hold about 1.7%. A note on this clone: Its antigen is not identified.

The source of this sequence is a young man in good health and CMV-seronegative. Material: PBMCs.

In DNA form, the CDR3 reads TGTGCCAGCCTTAGACTGGCGGGAGGGGGCACAGATACGCAGTATTTT. Its protein is CASLRLAGGGTDTQYF. V gene TRBV7-9 combines with J gene TRBJ2-3; TRBD2 aligns across 9 bases. This CDR3 spans 16 amino acids. Germline-derived CDR1 and CDR2 are SEHNR and FQNEAQ (reference sequence). The V and J ends lost 8 bases and 1 base, in that order; junction bases with no gene match: 10.